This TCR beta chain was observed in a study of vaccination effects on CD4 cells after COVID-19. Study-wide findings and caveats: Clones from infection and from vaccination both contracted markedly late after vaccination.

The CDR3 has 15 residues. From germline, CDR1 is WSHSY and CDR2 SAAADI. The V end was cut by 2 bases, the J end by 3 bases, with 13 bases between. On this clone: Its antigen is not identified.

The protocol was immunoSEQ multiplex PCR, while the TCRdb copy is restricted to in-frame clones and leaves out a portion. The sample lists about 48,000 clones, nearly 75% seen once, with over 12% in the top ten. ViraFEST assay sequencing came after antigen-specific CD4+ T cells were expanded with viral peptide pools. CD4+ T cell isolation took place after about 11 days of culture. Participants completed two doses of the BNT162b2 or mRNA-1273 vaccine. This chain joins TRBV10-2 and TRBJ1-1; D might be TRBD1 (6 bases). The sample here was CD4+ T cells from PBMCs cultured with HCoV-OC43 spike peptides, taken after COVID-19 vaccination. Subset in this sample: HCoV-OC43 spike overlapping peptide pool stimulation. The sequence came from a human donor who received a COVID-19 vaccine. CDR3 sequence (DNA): TGCGCCAGCAGTGAGCCCCCTAGGGGGGACACTGAAGCTTTCTTT. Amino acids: CASSEPPRGDTEAFF.